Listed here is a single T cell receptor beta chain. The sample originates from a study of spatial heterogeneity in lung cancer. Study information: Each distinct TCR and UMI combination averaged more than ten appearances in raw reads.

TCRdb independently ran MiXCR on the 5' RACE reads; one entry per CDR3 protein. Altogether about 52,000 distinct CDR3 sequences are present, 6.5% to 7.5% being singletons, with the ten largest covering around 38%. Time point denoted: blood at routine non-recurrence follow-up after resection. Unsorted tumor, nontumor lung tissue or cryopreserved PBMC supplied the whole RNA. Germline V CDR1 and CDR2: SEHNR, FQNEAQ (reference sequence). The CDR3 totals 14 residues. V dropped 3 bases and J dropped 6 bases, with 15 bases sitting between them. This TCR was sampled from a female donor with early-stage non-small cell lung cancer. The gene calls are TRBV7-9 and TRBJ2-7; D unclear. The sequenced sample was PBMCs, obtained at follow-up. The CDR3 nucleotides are TGTGCCAGCAGCTTCGTGGGCAGTATGAGCGAGCAGTACTTC. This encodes CASSFVGSMSEQYF.